This T cell receptor (beta chain) was obtained from a study of early T cells in non-severe SARS-CoV-2 infection. Study summary: Investigators sequenced bulk RNA drawn from unsorted whole blood, and chains remained unpaired.

Individually, cDNA molecules had unique molecular identifiers attached to them. TCRdb independently ran MiXCR on the 5' RACE reads; one entry per CDR3 protein. The repertoire has around 57,000 distinct CDR3 sequences, under 14% of them found once; the top ten carry roughly 10%. This clonotype was recorded many times. Sequenced: whole blood. The clonotype comes from an adult who was a healthcare worker with PCR-confirmed SARS-CoV-2 infection or an uninfected control (not recorded which).

DNA of the CDR3: TGCAGTGCTAGAGTGGGGGTAATGGAGACCCAGTACTTC. As protein: CSARVGVMETQYF. V gene TRBV20-1 combines with J gene TRBJ2-5, with D perhaps matching TRBD1 or TRBD2 (5 bases each). From germline, CDR1 is DFQATT and CDR2 SNEGSKA (reference sequence). V was shortened by 1 base and J by 5 bases, with 11 bases between the two germline ends. This CDR3 comprises 13 residues.